One and the same sample provided the 17 T cell receptor beta chains below, sequenced in a study of T cell responses to AZD1222 COVID-19 vaccine. TCRdb's table, derived via immunoSEQ multiplex PCR, lists solely in-frame clones and lacks some. The sample comprises some 92,000 clones, 88% of which are singletons, and 2.8% rests with the top ten. This material consisted of peripheral blood, taken on day 0 of AZD1222 vaccination. The receptors stem from an adult in good health.

This chain connects TRBV7-9 to TRBJ2-7; tentatively, D is TRBD1 (5 bases). This CDR3 comprises 14 residues. V was cut by 4 bases and J by 2 bases, with 12 bases left in between. Germline-derived CDR1 and CDR2 are SEHNR and FQNEAQ (reference sequence). CDR3 sequence: CASSSHDRAYEQYF. As DNA, the CDR3 is TGTGCCAGCAGCTCTCACGACAGAGCCTACGAGCAGTACTTC. Supplemented by reference TRBV7-9 and TRBJ2-7, the full variable domain reads DTGVSQNPRHKITKRGQNVTFRCDPISEHNRLYWYRQTLGQGPEFLTYFQNEAQLEKSRLLSDRFSAERPKGSFSTLEIQRTEQGDSAMYLCASSSHDRAYEQYFGPGTRLTVT.

V is TRBV3-1 (or the pseudogene TRBV3-2) and J is TRBJ1-4; weak D call: TRBD1 (6 bases). Looked up from germline, CDR1 is LGHDT and CDR2 is YNNKEL (reference sequence). Trimming stripped 0 bases from V and 7 bases from J, with 9 bases between. This CDR3 has 14 residues. The DNA for the CDR3 is TGTGCCAGCAGCCAAGACAGGGGAGTTGAAAAACTGTTTTTT. Protein: CASSQDRGVEKLFF.

This chain connects TRBV28 to TRBJ2-3, with 8 bases lining up with TRBD2. The V and J ends lost 6 bases and 5 bases, in that order; junction bases with no gene match: 13. Germline CDR1 is MDHEN and CDR2 is SYDVKM. CDR3 size: 16 residues. CDR3: CASRHTSGPPGDTQYF. CDR3 in DNA: TGTGCCAGCAGACATACTAGCGGTCCCCCCGGAGATACGCAGTATTTT.

The V and J genes are TRBV2 and TRBJ2-1; TRBD2 matches 12 bases. The V gene's germline CDR1 is SNHLY and CDR2 FYNNEI. Trimming cost V 7 bases and J 0 bases; bases outside gene matches: 7. The CDR3 spans 17 residues. This CDR3 is CASNPLAGGPSYNEQFF. The CDR3 DNA sequence: TGTGCCAGCAATCCACTAGCGGGAGGCCCCTCCTACAATGAGCAGTTCTTC.

The chain recombines TRBV9 with TRBJ2-3, with TRBD2 matching over 9 bases. This CDR3 is 18 amino acids long. The J segment lost 4 bases and the V segment lost 3 bases, leaving 15 bases of the junction unmatched. The germline V gene has CDR1 SGDLS and CDR2 YYNGEE. CDR3: CASSARGLALQKSDTQYF. The DNA for the CDR3 is TGTGCCAGCAGCGCCCGGGGACTAGCCCTCCAGAAGTCAGATACGCAGTATTTT.

The genes are TRBV11-2 and TRBJ2-1; 14 positions agree with TRBD2. Germline CDR1 reads SGHAT; CDR2 reads FQNNGV. V shed 4 bases and J 8 bases; nucleotides not matched to a gene: 7. CDR3 length equals 16 residues. CDR3 bases: TGTGCCAGCAGCTCTCGACTAGCGGGAGGGTTTGATGAGCAGTTCTTC. Residues: CASSSRLAGGFDEQFF.

The chain couples TRBV3-1 (or the pseudogene TRBV3-2) to TRBJ2-3; 13 nucleotides match TRBD2. This CDR3 is 18 amino acids long. Per germline, CDR1 LGHDT and CDR2 YNNKEL (reference sequence). J was trimmed by 2 bases and V by 4 bases; bases with no gene match: 9. In DNA, the CDR3 is TGTGCCAGCAGCCGACTAGCGGGAGGCAACGACCCCACAGATACGCAGTATTTT. It translates to CASSRLAGGNDPTDTQYF.

This chain links TRBV14 with TRBJ2-2, with D possibly being TRBD2 (5 bases). Germline-derived CDR1 and CDR2 are SGHDN and FVKESK. V dropped 4 bases and J dropped 3 bases, with 6 bases sitting between them. The CDR3 extends over 13 amino acids. The CDR3 protein is CASSPEDTGELFF. The CDR3, as DNA: TGTGCCAGCAGCCCGGAGGACACCGGGGAGCTGTTTTTT. Using reference TRBV14 and TRBJ2-2 for the parts outside the CDR3, the full variable domain is EAGVTQFPSHSVIEKGQTVTLRCDPISGHDNLYWYRRVMGKEIKFLLHFVKESKQDESGMPNNRFLAERTGGTYSTLKVQPAELEDSGVYFCASSPEDTGELFFGEGSRLTVL.

The gene calls are TRBV4-2 and TRBJ2-3, with D possibly being TRBD1 (5 bases). V lost 0 bases, J lost 3 bases, and 10 bases lay in between. There are 15 residues in the CDR3. CDR1 and CDR2 from the germline V gene are LGHNA and YNFKEQ. For the CDR3, the DNA is TGTGCCAGCAGCCAAGACAGGGTTGGGACAGATACGCAGTATTTT. The encoded protein is CASSQDRVGTDTQYF.

Note on this clone: One end of the junction varies from germline; a read error may be responsible. The chain carries TRBV5-1 and TRBJ1-1, with D unclear. There are 15 residues in the CDR3. In germline, CDR1 is SGHRS, CDR2 YFSETQ. In DNA, the CDR3 is TGCGCCAGCAGCGCACGGGGAGTTGGGAACTCTGAAGCTTTCTTT. It translates to CASSARGVGNSEAFF.

The V call is TRBV29-1, the J call TRBJ2-3, with 11 bases fitting TRBD2. This CDR3 has 14 residues. Germline assignment: CDR1 SQVTM and CDR2 ANQGSEA. V shed 2 bases, J shed 4 bases, and the junction held 2 bases outside the gene matches. In DNA form, the CDR3 reads TGCAGCGTTGAAACTAGCGGGAGCGCAGATACGCAGTATTTT. It translates to CSVETSGSADTQYF.

This clone was seen only a few times. This chain connects TRBV9 to TRBJ1-3; no reliable D call. The germline V gene has CDR1 SGDLS and CDR2 YYNGEE. Between the trimmed V and J ends, which lost 3 bases and 2 bases, there was a span of 6 bases. The CDR3 spans 13 residues. The CDR3 sequence: CASSALTGNTIYF. In DNA, the CDR3 is TGTGCCAGCAGCGCCTTGACTGGAAACACCATATATTTT.

The V call is TRBV11-1, the J call TRBJ1-4; no clear D gene. Looked up from germline, CDR1 is SGHAT and CDR2 is FQDESV (reference sequence). V lost 7 bases and J lost 5, with 14 bases in between. The CDR3 has 14 residues. CDR3 sequence: CASNNGRENEKLFF. For the CDR3, the DNA is TGTGCCAGCAATAACGGACGGGAGAATGAAAAACTGTTTTTT.

This clone was recorded once. This CDR3 is also generated by other DNA sequences in the sample. The chain joins TRBV7-2 to TRBJ1-4, with 9 positions matching TRBD1. Looked up from germline, CDR1 is SGHTA and CDR2 is FQGNSA. J lost 5 bases, V lost 1 base, and 11 bases had no gene match. The CDR3 totals 18 residues. The CDR3 here is CASSLGSTGGLTNEKLFF. CDR3 nucleotides: TGTGCCAGCAGCTTAGGATCCACAGGGGGCCTCACCAATGAAAAACTGTTTTTT.

The genes are TRBV28 and TRBJ1-1; no clear D. Germline assignment: CDR1 MDHEN and CDR2 SYDVKM. V lost 7 bases, J lost 4 bases, and 13 bases lay in between. The CDR3 contains 13 residues. The CDR3 spells CASIWAMGTEAFF. CDR3 coding DNA: TGTGCCAGCATCTGGGCGATGGGCACTGAAGCTTTCTTT.

The rearrangement links TRBV3-1 (or the pseudogene TRBV3-2) to TRBJ1-2; 9 nucleotides align to TRBD1. Germline CDR1 reads LGHDT; CDR2 reads YNNKEL (reference sequence). Trimming cost V 4 bases and J 4 bases; bases outside gene matches: 4. This CDR3 region has 14 residues. CDR3 DNA: TGTGCCAGCAGCCCTGGGACAGGGAGCTATGGCTACACCTTC. This sequence encodes CASSPGTGSYGYTF.

The J gene is TRBJ1-1, the V gene TRBV5-1; 8 bases fit TRBD1. Germline lookup yields CDR1 SGHRS and CDR2 YFSETQ. The trim removed 1 base at V and 2 bases at J, leaving 4 bases unmatched. The CDR3 is 15 amino acids. CDR3: CASSLTGQVNTEAFF. In nucleotides, the CDR3 is TGCGCCAGCAGCTTGACGGGACAGGTAAACACTGAAGCTTTCTTT.